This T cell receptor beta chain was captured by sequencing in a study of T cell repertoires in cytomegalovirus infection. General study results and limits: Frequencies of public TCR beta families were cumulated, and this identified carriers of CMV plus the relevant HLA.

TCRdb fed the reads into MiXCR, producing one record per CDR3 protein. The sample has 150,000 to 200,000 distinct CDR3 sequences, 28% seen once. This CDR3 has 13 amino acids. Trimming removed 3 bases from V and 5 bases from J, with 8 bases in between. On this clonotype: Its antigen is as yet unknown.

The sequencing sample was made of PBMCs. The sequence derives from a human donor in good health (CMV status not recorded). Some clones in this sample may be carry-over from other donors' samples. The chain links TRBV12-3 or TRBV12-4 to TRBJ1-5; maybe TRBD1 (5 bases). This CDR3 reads CASSFGGDQPQHF. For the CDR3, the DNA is TGTGCCAGCAGTTTCGGAGGGGATCAGCCCCAGCATTTT.